The clone carrying this TCR beta chain was picked up a small number of times. What it recognizes is unknown. With 4 bases removed from V and 0 bases from J, the gap between germline ends came to 13 bases. The CDR3 totals 16 residues. Germline-derived CDR1 and CDR2 are SGHAT and FQNNGV. Patients chosen for sequencing had shown CD8+CD57+ cell expansion by flow cytometry. As a group, the patients uniformly had severe acquired aplastic anemia. These data belong to a study of CD8+CD57+ T cells in acquired aplastic anemia. It was genomic DNA that served as the template for profiling TCR beta VDJ and CDR3. TCRdb analysed the reads with MiXCR anew, one entry per CDR3 protein. This table holds 450,000 to 550,000 distinct CDR3 sequences, roughly 34% found once. Study-level findings and limits: Patients and controls shared nearly 30 CD8+ CDR3 sequences, which appeared highly expressed in patients and within their immunodominant clones. Researchers reported that CD8+ Simpson's diversity was not significantly different in patients versus controls.

The chain has TRBV11-2 and TRBJ1-3; no reliable D call. The clonotype originates from a human donor with aplastic anemia. Sequencing was done on a sample of sorted CD4+, CD8+, or CD8+CD57+ T cells (not recorded which) from PBMCs. This CDR3 reads CASSSTPAYSGNTIYF. In DNA, the CDR3 is TGTGCCAGCAGCTCGACCCCAGCCTACTCTGGAAACACCATATATTTT.